This paragraph covers one T cell receptor (beta chain) sequence. Its antigen is not identified. Germline assignment: CDR1 SNHLY and CDR2 FYNNEI. The CDR3 totals 15 residues. The V and J ends lost 6 bases and 4 bases respectively, with 15 bases between them. PCR was performed a second time for about 6 to 11 cycles using a sample-barcoded 5' primer and a J-beta primer mix. MiXCR, run by TCRdb on the 5' RACE reads, gives a single entry per CDR3 protein. The data hold roughly 1.5 million distinct CDR3 sequences, with roughly 43% observed a single time. There were healthy Caucasian individuals from Russia, aged roughly 6 to 100, serving as donors. The sample originates from a study of blood T cells in healthy people across ages. Study-wide background: Researchers report that template switching captured about one barcoded beta molecule per two T cells.

Notes on the study in general: Without sorted subsets, naive and antigen-experienced compartments could not be conclusively compared. Whereas aged donors had fewer naive CD4+ cells, long-lived donors had more of them and higher diversity.

Sequencing input: blood. The rearrangement joins TRBV2 to TRBJ2-2; the D gene is possibly TRBD1 (6 bases). This receptor was obtained from a woman between 18 and 30 years old in good health. CDR3 DNA: TGTGCCAGCAGCCTACAGGGAAGGGGCACCGGGGAGCTGTTTTTT. It codes for CASSLQGRGTGELFF.